These 20 T cell receptor beta chains share one sample of origin, sequenced in a study of blood T cell repertoires in COVID-19. Assay: immunoSEQ multiplex PCR; the TCRdb copy retains only in-frame clones and omits some. The repertoire consists of about 52,000 clones, with roughly four fifths occurring once and the leading ten covering around 10%. The specimen was peripheral blood. All receptors come from an elderly man with COVID-19, enrolled during active disease.

This CDR3 is CASSETGQNTEAFF. Written as DNA, the CDR3 is TGTGCCAGCAGCGAAACGGGACAGAACACTGAAGCTTTCTTT. This chain uses TRBV5-4 with TRBJ1-1, with D maybe TRBD1 (6 bases). The V end lost 4 bases, the J end lost 1 base, and 11 bases lay between the germline ends. The CDR3 extends over 14 amino acids. CDR1 SGHNT and CDR2 YYREEE come from the germline V gene (reference sequence).

This clone was seen a few times. The chain is built from TRBV19 and TRBJ2-2, with 7 bases identical to TRBD2. This CDR3 has 18 amino acids. Germline V gene sequence: CDR1 LNHDA, CDR2 SQIVND (reference sequence). Trimming removed 1 base from V and 4 bases from J; junction bases left unmatched: 12. CDR3 in amino acids: CASSIANWGGRGTGELFF. CDR3 in DNA: TGTGCCAGTAGTATAGCTAACTGGGGAGGGCGAGGCACCGGGGAGCTGTTTTTT.

The rearrangement links TRBV10-1 to TRBJ1-6, with 7 bases matching TRBD1. Germline-derived CDR1 and CDR2 are WNHNN and SYGVQD (reference sequence). V lost 6 bases, J lost 5 bases, and 4 bases stayed unmatched. The CDR3 covers 14 residues. The CDR3, as DNA: TGCGCCAGCAGGGTCGGACAGGATAATTCACCCCTCCACTTT. As protein: CASRVGQDNSPLHF.

The chain uses TRBV5-5 and TRBJ2-5, with 7 positions matching TRBD1. V dropped 4 bases and J dropped 5; count of bases not matched to a gene: 8. CDR1 and CDR2 from the germline V gene are SGHKS and YYEKEE (reference sequence). This CDR3 is built from 14 residues. The CDR3 here is CASSRGQVQETQYF. In DNA form, the CDR3 reads TGTGCCAGCAGCCGCGGACAGGTCCAGGAGACCCAGTACTTC.

V and J are TRBV9 and TRBJ1-6, with TRBD1 identical over 9 bases. Unmatched junction bases numbered 5, after V lost 3 bases and J lost 7 bases. The CDR3 consists of 15 residues. Germline lookup yields CDR1 SGDLS and CDR2 YYNGEE. The chain's CDR3 is CASSDRGHGNSPLHF. CDR3 sequence (DNA): TGTGCCAGCAGCGACAGGGGGCACGGGAATTCACCCCTCCACTTT.

The chain employs TRBV7-9 and TRBJ1-1, with a weak D call TRBD1 (6 bases). The ends were cut back, 4 bases at V and 1 base at J, with 13 bases in the middle. The CDR3 runs 15 residues. Germline V gene lookup returns CDR1 SEHNR and CDR2 FQNEAQ (reference sequence). This chain's CDR3 is CASSSAGAPNTEAFF. In DNA form, the CDR3 reads TGTGCCAGCAGCTCCGCAGGGGCGCCGAACACTGAAGCTTTCTTT.

The chain combines TRBV5-1 with TRBJ2-5; TRBD2 matches at 12 bases. V trimming: 4 bases; J trimming: 0 bases; junction bases outside the gene matches: 4. The CDR3 is 16 residues long. CDR1 and CDR2 from the germline V gene are SGHRS and YFSETQ. CDR3 bases: TGCGCCAGCAGCACACTAGCGGGGGGAAACCAAGAGACCCAGTACTTC. Translating it yields CASSTLAGGNQETQYF.

V is TRBV6-2 or TRBV6-3 and J is TRBJ1-3; weak D call: TRBD1 (5 bases). V was cut by 6 bases and J by 1 base, with 16 bases left in between. Germline V gene sequence: CDR1 MNHEY, CDR2 SVGEGT. This CDR3 region has 16 residues. This CDR3 is CASSPTTGLSGNTIYF. Here the CDR3 DNA reads TGTGCCAGCAGCCCCACAACAGGCCTTTCTGGAAACACCATATATTTT.

CDR3 sequence reads: CASSQDKVAGSRSGNTIYF. The CDR3 bases are TGCGCCAGCAGCCAAGATAAAGTGGCGGGGAGCCGCTCTGGAAACACCATATATTTT. The rearrangement uses TRBV4-3 and TRBJ1-3; D ambiguous. V gave up 0 bases and J gave up 0 bases, with 18 bases separating them. The V gene's germline CDR1 is LGHNA and CDR2 YSLEER. The CDR3 has 19 residues.

This sequence joins TRBV4-3 and TRBJ1-2, with D possibly TRBD1 on 5 matching bases. The CDR3 sequence is 14 residues long. CDR1 and CDR2 (germline): LGHNA, YSLEER. Trimming cost V 0 bases and J 7 bases, with 12 bases left between them. Here the CDR3 DNA reads TGCGCCAGCAGCCAAGATCCGGGGGATCGTGGCTACACCTTC. Its protein product is CASSQDPGDRGYTF.

This clone has a handful of counts. This rearrangement joins TRBV5-3 to TRBJ2-1; 7 nucleotides align to TRBD2. TRBV5-3 is given ORF status, its function remaining uncertain. The CDR3 covers 13 residues. The junction had 2 bases not matched to a gene; V was cut back by 0 bases and J by 8 bases. Here the CDR3 reads CARSLGEGDEQFF. In DNA, the CDR3 is TGTGCCAGAAGCTTGGGGGAGGGCGATGAGCAGTTCTTC.

This clone was seen more than once but under ten times. The chain combines TRBV9 with TRBJ2-2; unclear D gene. The ends were cut back, 0 bases at V and 6 bases at J, with 3 bases in the middle. The germline V gene encodes CDR1 SGDLS and CDR2 YYNGEE. CDR3 length equals 12 residues. The CDR3 is CASSVVAGELFF. The CDR3 DNA reads as TGTGCCAGCAGCGTAGTCGCCGGGGAGCTGTTTTTT.

In this sample, this clone turned up a few times. The CDR3 region has the DNA TGTGCCAGCAGCATGGACAGTTATGGCTACACCTTC. Translation: CASSMDSYGYTF. The J gene is TRBJ1-2, the V gene TRBV7-2, with a tentative D call TRBD1 (6 bases). The CDR3 covers 12 residues. Germline CDR1 SGHTA, CDR2 FQGNSA. V lost 5 bases, J lost 5 bases, and 9 bases lay in between.

The gene calls are TRBV11-2 and TRBJ2-7; 9 bases agree with TRBD1. The V segment lost 1 base and the J segment 4 bases; nucleotides outside the gene matches: 5. Germline V gene lookup returns CDR1 SGHAT and CDR2 FQNNGV. The CDR3 has 15 amino acids. The CDR3 is CASSLGFDRGYEQYV. The DNA for the CDR3 is TGTGCCAGCAGCTTAGGGTTCGACAGGGGGTACGAGCAGTACGTC.

In this sample, this clone turned up a few times. The chain links TRBV2 to TRBJ1-2; D gene uncertain. The CDR3 is 16 amino acids. In germline, CDR1 is SNHLY, CDR2 FYNNEI. V gave up 6 bases and J gave up 0 bases, with 17 bases separating them. DNA for the CDR3: TGTGCCAGCAGCCGGAGTGTCTCCGTTTCTAACTATGGCTACACCTTC. It encodes CASSRSVSVSNYGYTF.

This clone was detected only a few times. V gene TRBV12-3 or TRBV12-4 combines with J gene TRBJ1-1; D is unresolved. This CDR3 spans 13 amino acids. Trimming took 0 bases from V and 6 from J, leaving 8 bases between them. The CDR3 loop is CASSLAGGAEAFF. The CDR3 DNA reads TGTGCCAGCAGTTTAGCGGGAGGAGCTGAAGCTTTCTTT.

The chain combines TRBV7-2 with TRBJ2-5; D possibly corresponds to TRBD1 (5 bases). The CDR3 loop spans 13 amino acids. The ends were cut back, 3 bases at V and 5 bases at J, with 10 bases in the middle. Germline V gene lookup returns CDR1 SGHTA and CDR2 FQGNSA. The CDR3 sequence: CASSFDSEETQYF. CDR3 bases: TGTGCCAGCAGCTTCGACAGCGAGGAGACCCAGTACTTC.

This chain uses TRBV7-9 with TRBJ1-2, with 8 bases lining up with TRBD1. V lost 4 bases to trimming and J lost 7 bases; unmatched junction nucleotides: 17. Germline lookup yields CDR1 SEHNR and CDR2 FQNEAQ (reference sequence). The CDR3 spans 17 residues. As DNA, the CDR3 is TGTGCCAGCAGCTCGCCCTTGAGTCCAGGGGGCCGGGTTGGCTACACCTTC. Its protein product is CASSSPLSPGGRVGYTF.

V gene TRBV11-2 combines with J gene TRBJ2-5, with no clear D. Trimming shortened V by 5 bases and J by 5 bases, and 18 bases separated the two germline ends. Germline CDR1 is SGHAT and CDR2 is FQNNGV. This CDR3 comprises 15 residues. CDR3 sequence (DNA): TGTGCCAGCAGCCGCAGCATGGCCAGCGCTGAGACCCAGTACTTC. This sequence encodes CASSRSMASAETQYF.

The chain carries TRBV5-1 and TRBJ1-1, with D perhaps matching TRBD1 (5 bases). V lost 3 bases and J lost 1, with 13 bases in between. The CDR3 is 15 residues long. The germline V gene has CDR1 SGHRS and CDR2 YFSETQ. CDR3 coding DNA: TGCGCCAGCAGCTGGCGGGGAGGGGCGAACACTGAAGCTTTCTTT. This gives the protein CASSWRGGANTEAFF.